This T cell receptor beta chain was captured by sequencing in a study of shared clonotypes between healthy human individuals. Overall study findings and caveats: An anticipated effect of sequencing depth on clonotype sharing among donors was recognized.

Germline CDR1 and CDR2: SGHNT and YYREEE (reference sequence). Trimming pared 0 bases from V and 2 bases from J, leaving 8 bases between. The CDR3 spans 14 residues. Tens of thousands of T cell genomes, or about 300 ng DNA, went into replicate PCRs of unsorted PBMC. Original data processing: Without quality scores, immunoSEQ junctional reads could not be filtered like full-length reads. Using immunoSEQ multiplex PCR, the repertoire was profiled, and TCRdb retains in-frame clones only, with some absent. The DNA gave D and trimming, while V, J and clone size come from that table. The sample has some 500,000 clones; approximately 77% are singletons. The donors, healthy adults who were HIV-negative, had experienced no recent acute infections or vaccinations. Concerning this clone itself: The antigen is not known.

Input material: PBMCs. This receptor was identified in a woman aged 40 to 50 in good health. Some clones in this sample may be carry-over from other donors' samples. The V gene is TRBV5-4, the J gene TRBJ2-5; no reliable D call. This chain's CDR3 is CASSLGSRQETQYF. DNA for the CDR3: TGTGCCAGCAGCTTGGGTAGCAGACAAGAGACCCAGTACTTC.